This T cell receptor beta chain comes out of a study of blood T cells in healthy people across ages. Study-wide results and caveats: Naive T cell percentage by flow cytometry tracked strongly with beta diversity. Observed TCR beta diversity per million T cells went down as age went up. This fall followed a roughly linear course with age.

Primers used in a second PCR of roughly 6 to 12 cycles were a sample-barcoded 5' primer and a J-beta primer mix. One entry per CDR3 protein results from TCRdb running MiXCR on the 5' RACE reads. The sample carries hundreds of thousands of distinct CDR3 sequences, around 54% recorded once. With respect to this clonotype: What it binds is unknown.

V lost 4 bases to trimming and J lost 4 bases, with 20 bases between them. CDR1 and CDR2 from the germline V gene are SGHRS and YFSETQ. This CDR3 has 16 amino acids. Specimen: blood. The V and J genes are TRBV5-1 and TRBJ1-2; D may be TRBD1 (6 bases). The receptor's source is a man aged 55 to 70 in good health. DNA for the CDR3: TGCGCCAGCAGCCCTGGTGGGGGCGCATCCCTCTATGGCTACACCTTC. Protein sequence: CASSPGGGASLYGYTF.